The sequence of this T cell receptor (beta chain) was determined in a study of T cell changes during pregnancy in multiple sclerosis. The CDR3 has 12 amino acids. Germline V gives CDR1 SEHNR, CDR2 FQNEAQ (reference sequence). Trimming removed 8 bases from V and 6 bases from J, with 13 bases in between. Here immunoSEQ multiplex PCR was the method, and the copy in TCRdb shows in-frame clones only, minus some. The table lists roughly 42,000 clones, around 90% of them singletons. This clone was found a few times. The sequenced sample was CD4+ T cells from peripheral blood mononuclear cells, obtained in the first trimester of pregnancy. This chain links TRBV7-9 with TRBJ1-1; D is perhaps TRBD1 (5 bases). This clonotype was obtained from a female donor with multiple sclerosis, enrolled in a pregnancy study. In DNA form, the CDR3 reads TGTGCCAGCGGTGGGACTGGGGCTGAAGCTTTCTTT. It specifies CASGGTGAEAFF.